The rows below give T cell receptor beta chains drawn from one sample of a study of blood T cell repertoires in COVID-19. Sequencing used immunoSEQ multiplex PCR; TCRdb keeps in-frame clones, though not all of them. The repertoire consists of 250,000 to 350,000 clones, with 70% to 90% occurring once and the leading ten covering around 4%. What was sequenced was peripheral blood. The origin of the receptors is a woman aged 45 to 65 with active or convalescent COVID-19. CDR3s include the opening cysteine and the closing phenylalanine or tryptophan. Fields, in order: J gene, D gene, clone size, V gene, CDR3 protein, CDR3 DNA. The D gene is left open where the match is weak. Clone size is stated in some rows and not others, as once, few, many or a class when expanded.

TRBJ1-2,-,-,TRBV5-1,CASSLGRGRDGYTF,TGCGCCAGCAGCTTGGGAAGGGGCCGGGATGGCTACACCTTC
TRBJ1-2,TRBD1,-,TRBV20-1,CSAQDRVGYTF,TGCAGTGCTCAAGACAGGGTTGGCTACACCTTC
TRBJ2-1,-,few,TRBV7-9,CASSLNGGEQFF,TGTGCCAGCAGCTTAAATGGAGGGGAGCAGTTCTTC
TRBJ1-6,-,-,TRBV5-1,CASSLDRVYNSPLHF,TGCGCCAGCAGCTTGGACAGGGTCTATAATTCACCCCTCCACTTT
TRBJ1-2,-,once,TRBV6-1,CASSEWGRIYGYTF,TGTGCCAGCAGTGAATGGGGCCGGATCTATGGCTACACCTTC
TRBJ2-1,TRBD2,-,TRBV7-8,CASRLAGSYNEQFF,TGTGCCAGCAGACTAGCGGGATCCTACAATGAGCAGTTCTTC
TRBJ2-5,TRBD1,-,TRBV5-1,CASSTRDRGYQETQYF,TGCGCCAGCAGCACCCGGGACAGGGGGTACCAAGAGACCCAGTACTTC
TRBJ1-2,-,many,TRBV28,CASSPQAYGYTF,TGTGCCAGCAGTCCCCAAGCCTATGGCTACACCTTC
TRBJ1-1,-,-,TRBV19,CASSIDARYVGTEAFF,TGTGCCAGTAGTATAGATGCGAGGTACGTGGGCACTGAAGCTTTCTTT
TRBJ2-3,TRBD2,-,TRBV6-4,CASSASLAGGDTQYF,TGTGCCAGCAGTGCCTCACTAGCGGGAGGTGATACGCAGTATTTT
TRBJ1-2,-,-,TRBV27,CASSLSAAVANYGYTF,TGTGCCAGCAGTTTATCGGCAGCGGTAGCTAACTATGGCTACACCTTC
TRBJ2-1,TRBD2,once,TRBV3-1/TRBV3-2,CASSRRLAGGNEQFF,TGTGCCAGCAGCCGAAGGCTAGCGGGAGGCAATGAGCAGTTCTTC
TRBJ1-3,TRBD1,-,TRBV19,CASADRAGNTIYF,TGTGCCAGCGCGGACAGGGCTGGAAACACCATATATTTT
TRBJ2-5,-,-,TRBV18,CASSPQGLAETQYF,TGTGCCAGCTCACCGCAGGGTTTGGCAGAGACCCAGTACTTC
TRBJ2-7,TRBD2,once,TRBV3-1/TRBV3-2,CASSQRGAGGEQYF,TGTGCCAGCAGCCAGCGTGGGGCGGGAGGAGAGCAGTACTTC